The rows below give T cell receptor beta chains drawn from one sample of a study of monozygotic twins with cystic fibrosis. Method: immunoSEQ multiplex PCR; TCRdb's copy keeps in-frame clones and lacks some. The sample contains 35,000 or so clones, 75% to 90% of which appear only once. What was sequenced was blood. The receptors were sampled from a girl aged 2-10 years with cystic fibrosis. CDR3s include the opening cysteine and the closing phenylalanine or tryptophan. The D gene is left open where the match is weak. Rows give clone size only sometimes, using once, few, many, or a class for an expanded clone.

TGTGCCAGCAGTGCCCTAGGGGGGTCCCATGAAAAACTGTTTTTT CASSALGGSHEKLFF NA TRBJ1-4 NA TRBV25-1
TGTGCCAGCAGCTTGGAGACCGAGACTAATGGCTACACCTTC CASSLETETNGYTF NA TRBJ1-2 NA TRBV7-9
TGTGCCAGCAGCGTAGGCACCGGAGACAGGGCACGGAAGTATGGCTACACCTTC CASSVGTGDRARKYGYTF TRBD1 TRBJ1-2 NA TRBV9
TGTGCCAGCAGCTCGGGACTAGCGGGGGATGCAGATACGCAGTATTTT CASSSGLAGDADTQYF TRBD2 TRBJ2-3 few TRBV7-3
TGTGCCACCAATAATCCGGGACAGCCAAATGAAAAACTGTTTTTT CATNNPGQPNEKLFF TRBD1 TRBJ1-4 NA TRBV15
TGTGCCAGCAGTTACTCTAGGGGTTGGGTCAATGAGCAGTTCTTC CASSYSRGWVNEQFF NA TRBJ2-1 few TRBV6-5
TGTGCCAGCGGACGGGACTTGAATGAAAAACTGTTTTTT CASGRDLNEKLFF NA TRBJ1-4 NA TRBV6-5
TGTGCCAGCAGTCAAAAAAACTGGACAGGCAATCAGCCCCAGCATTTT CASSQKNWTGNQPQHF NA TRBJ1-5 NA TRBV21-1
TGCAGCGTTGTCGTAGGAGGAAACACCATATATTTT CSVVVGGNTIYF NA TRBJ1-3 few TRBV29-1
TGTGCCAGCAGCCCCTCCGGGACGACTGGAAACACCATATATTTT CASSPSGTTGNTIYF NA TRBJ1-3 NA TRBV9
TGTGCCAGCAGCCCCCGGACCGACGACTACGAGCAGTACTTC CASSPRTDDYEQYF NA TRBJ2-7 NA TRBV9
TGTGCCAGCAGTTACAGGGTTGAGGGTGAAGCTTTCTTT CASSYRVEGEAFF NA TRBJ1-1 NA TRBV6-5
TGTGCCAGCAGTGAAGGGGTAAATTCACCCCTCCACTTT CASSEGVNSPLHF NA TRBJ1-6 NA TRBV6-1
TGTGCCAGCTCAGATCAGAACACTGAAGCTTTCTTT CASSDQNTEAFF NA TRBJ1-1 NA TRBV18
TGTGCCAGCAGTTTTGACAGGTACTATGGCTACACCTTC CASSFDRYYGYTF NA TRBJ1-2 NA TRBV27
TGTGCCTGGAGTGACCCAAATCTGGGTAGCAATCAGCCCCAGCATTTT CAWSDPNLGSNQPQHF NA TRBJ1-5 NA TRBV30
TGTGCCAGCAGCCAATTTGGACAGGGCCTCTACGAGCAGTACTTC CASSQFGQGLYEQYF TRBD1 TRBJ2-7 NA TRBV4-2